This entry lists 30 T cell receptor beta chains sequenced from one sample in a study of cytomegalovirus exposure and HLA in healthy donors. The protocol was immunoSEQ multiplex PCR, while the TCRdb copy is restricted to in-frame clones and leaves out a portion. The sample has approximately 300,000 clones, more than 80% seen once. The sequenced sample was PBMCs. The receptors derive from a woman younger than 30 in good health and CMV-seronegative.

V and J are TRBV6-5 and TRBJ1-2, with 10 bases fitting TRBD1. CDR1 and CDR2 from the germline V gene are MNHEY and SVGAGI. The V gene end was trimmed by 7 bases and the J gene end by 0 bases; junction bases not matched to a gene: 5. The CDR3 loop spans 15 amino acids. The CDR3 is CASKDRGTSNYGYTF. Here the CDR3 DNA reads TGTGCCAGCAAGGACAGGGGGACCTCTAACTATGGCTACACCTTC.

This chain connects TRBV7-2 to TRBJ1-5; no firm D call. Germline CDR1 is SGHTA and CDR2 is FQGNSA. V dropped 1 base and J dropped 7 bases, with 14 bases sitting between them. The CDR3 totals 15 residues. CDR3 bases: TGTGCCAGCAGCTTAGTTGGCCAGGTAGGCCAGCCCCAGCATTTT. Encoded protein: CASSLVGQVGQPQHF.

This chain joins TRBV29-1 and TRBJ2-7, with 8 positions matching TRBD1. J gave up 5 bases and V 4 bases, and 10 bases lay outside the gene matches. The CDR3 extends over 14 amino acids. The germline V gene encodes CDR1 SQVTM and CDR2 ANQGSEA. CDR3 amino acids: CSVGTPGGPHEQYF. CDR3 coding DNA: TGCAGCGTTGGGACCCCAGGGGGCCCCCACGAGCAGTACTTC.

The V and J genes are TRBV4-3 and TRBJ1-5; D remains ambiguous. V was shortened by 0 bases and J by 4 bases, with 10 bases between the two germline ends. This CDR3 region has 15 residues. Germline CDR1 and CDR2: LGHNA and YSLEER. Here the CDR3 reads CASSQDFRGNQPQHF. CDR3 coding DNA: TGCGCCAGCAGCCAAGACTTTCGGGGAAATCAGCCCCAGCATTTT.

The chain carries TRBV12-1 and TRBJ2-7; the table gives TRBD2 as D, unverified against the DNA. TRBV12-1 corresponds to a pseudogene. The CDR3 loop spans 17 amino acids. The CDR3 nucleotides are TGTGCCAGCAGCTCCGACACGCCAGCGGGAGCGGGTCCCGGGCAGTACTTC. It yields the protein CASSSDTPAGAGPGQYF.

A remark on this clone: This sample also contains other DNA sequences that code for the same CDR3. The chain recombines TRBV6-1 with TRBJ2-1; 11 positions agree with TRBD2. V lost 3 bases, J lost 6 bases, and 4 bases stayed unmatched. Germline V gene sequence: CDR1 MNHNS, CDR2 SASEGT. This CDR3 comprises 15 residues. CDR3 coding DNA: TGTGCCAGCAGTGATTTAGCGGGAGGGCCCAATGAGCAGTTCTTC. Its translation: CASSDLAGGPNEQFF.

The chain uses TRBV5-1 and TRBJ2-3, with a possible D match to TRBD2 (5 bases). The CDR3 is 17 residues long. Trimming pared 0 bases from V and 3 bases from J, leaving 17 bases between. Germline lookup yields CDR1 SGHRS and CDR2 YFSETQ. CDR3 in DNA: TGCGCCAGCAGCTTGGATGGAGGAAATCCTATAACAGATACGCAGTATTTT. Encoded protein: CASSLDGGNPITDTQYF. The full variable domain, completed using reference TRBV5-1 and TRBJ2-3, is KAGVTQTPRYLIKTRGQQVTLSCSPISGHRSVSWYQQTPGQGLQFLFEYFSETQRNKGNFPGRFSGRQFSNSRSEMNVSTLELGDSALYLCASSLDGGNPITDTQYFGPGTRLTVL.

V and J are TRBV6-5 and TRBJ2-1, with 8 bases lining up with TRBD1. The germline gives CDR1 MNHEY, CDR2 SVGAGI. The CDR3 totals 15 residues. The ends lost 5 bases at V and 0 bases at J; junction bases unmatched: 3. The CDR3 spells CASSRGQGSYNEQFF. Written as DNA, the CDR3 is TGTGCCAGCAGTCGAGGACAGGGCTCCTACAATGAGCAGTTCTTC.

In its sample, this clone was seen once. The chain joins TRBV18 to TRBJ2-7; the match to TRBD1 covers 11 bases. CDR1 is KGHSH and CDR2 is LQKENI in the germline V gene. The CDR3 is 18 residues long. Unmatched junction bases numbered 15, after V lost 2 bases and J lost 6 bases. CDR3 residues: CASSPEMHGTGGMGEQYF. The CDR3 DNA follows: TGTGCCAGCTCACCAGAGATGCACGGGACAGGGGGGATGGGCGAGCAGTACTTC.

The CDR3 is CASSLDAANTGELFF. CDR3 coding DNA: TGCGCCAGCAGCTTGGACGCAGCGAACACCGGGGAGCTGTTTTTT. This chain uses TRBV5-1 with TRBJ2-2; D unclear. This CDR3 spans 15 amino acids. The germline V and J ends were trimmed by 0 bases and 0 bases, with 6 bases remaining between them. Looked up from germline, CDR1 is SGHRS and CDR2 is YFSETQ.

This clone has a handful of counts. DNA of the CDR3: TGTGCCAGCAGTCCCACCGGGACATGGGGAGAGACCCAGTACTTC. Translation gives CASSPTGTWGETQYF. The rearrangement joins TRBV27 to TRBJ2-5, with a tentative D call TRBD1 (6 bases). The germline CDR1 and CDR2 sequences are MNHEY and SMNVEV (reference sequence). Trimming cost V 5 bases and J 4 bases, with 17 bases left between them. This CDR3 has 15 amino acids.

V and J are TRBV4-3 and TRBJ2-3; 11 bases map to TRBD2. The CDR3 length is 17 residues. J was trimmed by 6 bases and V by 0 bases; bases with no gene match: 8. In germline, CDR1 is LGHNA, CDR2 YSLEER. The CDR3 is CASSQDSTSGTPDTQYF. In DNA, the CDR3 is TGCGCCAGCAGCCAAGATTCGACTAGCGGGACCCCCGATACGCAGTATTTT.

The genes are TRBV6-6 and TRBJ1-1; the D gene is possibly TRBD1 (5 bases). The CDR3 contains 16 residues. Germline values: CDR1 MNHNY, CDR2 SVGAGI (reference sequence). Trimming pared 5 bases from V and 0 bases from J, leaving 16 bases between. This CDR3 reads CASSTRRGGMNTEAFF. The CDR3 DNA reads TGTGCCAGCAGTACAAGGCGGGGGGGTATGAACACTGAAGCTTTCTTT.

The chain recombines TRBV13 with TRBJ2-7, with 7 bases lining up with TRBD1. V lost 2 bases, J lost 6 bases, and 1 base stayed unmatched. Germline CDR1 PRHDT, CDR2 FYEKMQ (reference sequence). CDR3 length: 12 residues. The CDR3 bases are TGTGCCAGCAGCTTACACAGGGGCGAGCAGTACTTC. Translating it yields CASSLHRGEQYF.

This sequence joins TRBV29-1 and TRBJ1-1, with 8 bases matching TRBD1. The CDR3 is 15 amino acids. V trimming: 0 bases; J trimming: 3 bases; junction bases outside the gene matches: 6. CDR1 SQVTM and CDR2 ANQGSEA come from the germline V gene. The CDR3 sequence: CSVEDRTGLDTEAFF. The CDR3 DNA is TGCAGCGTTGAAGATAGGACAGGGCTAGACACTGAAGCTTTCTTT.

V is TRBV6-5 and J is TRBJ1-1, with D maybe TRBD1 (5 bases). This CDR3 region has 14 residues. Germline CDR1 is MNHEY and CDR2 is SVGAGI. Trimming shortened V by 7 bases and J by 8 bases, and 20 bases separated the two germline ends. In nucleotides, the CDR3 is TGTGCCAGCATCTACTGGGGGGGTGAGGGAGAAGCTTTCTTT. Translation gives CASIYWGGEGEAFF.

The rearrangement uses TRBV5-5 and TRBJ2-7; D is possibly TRBD2 (6 bases). Germline lookup yields CDR1 SGHKS and CDR2 YYEKEE (reference sequence). CDR3 length equals 15 residues. Trimming pared 1 base from V and 6 bases from J, leaving 17 bases between. The CDR3 spells CASSLLWGVEREQYF. In DNA, the CDR3 is TGTGCCAGCAGCTTGTTATGGGGGGTTGAGCGCGAGCAGTACTTC.

The rearrangement links TRBV4-3 to TRBJ2-5; D may be TRBD2 (6 bases). Deletions cut 0 bases from V and 5 bases from J, with 13 bases between. The CDR3 loop spans 15 amino acids. CDR1 is LGHNA and CDR2 is YSLEER in the germline V gene. The CDR3 spells CASSQDSLARETQYF. CDR3 in DNA: TGCGCCAGCAGCCAAGATTCACTAGCCCGGGAGACCCAGTACTTC.

V and J are TRBV2 and TRBJ1-4; 9 bases match TRBD1. The V gene's germline CDR1 is SNHLY and CDR2 FYNNEI. V lost 6 bases and J lost 6; bases outside the gene matches: 5. There are 14 residues in the CDR3. CDR3 protein: CASSTQGAYEKLFF. The CDR3 DNA is TGTGCCAGCAGCACACAGGGGGCCTATGAAAAACTGTTTTTT.

This chain connects TRBV4-1 to TRBJ1-4; possibly TRBD1 for D (6 bases). This CDR3 has 16 residues. V gave up 3 bases and J gave up 0 bases, with 11 bases separating them. CDR1 and CDR2 (germline): MGHRA, YSYEKL. The CDR3 spells CASSHPTGSTNEKLFF. DNA of the CDR3: TGCGCCAGCAGCCATCCCACAGGGTCAACTAATGAAAAACTGTTTTTT.

This clone was picked up a small number of times. CDR3 coding DNA: TGTGCCAGCAGCTTGGTGACAAGAAACACCGGGGAGCTGTTTTTT. This gives the protein CASSLVTRNTGELFF. This sequence joins TRBV5-8 and TRBJ2-2; D gene ambiguous. Germline V gene sequence: CDR1 SGHTS, CDR2 YDEGEE. The germline V and J ends were trimmed by 0 bases and 2 bases, with 8 bases remaining between them. The CDR3 loop spans 15 amino acids.

The chain is built from TRBV5-4 and TRBJ2-1; weak D call: TRBD2 (6 bases). The CDR3 is 16 residues long. Germline V gene sequence: CDR1 SGHNT, CDR2 YYREEE (reference sequence). Trimming left V 4 bases short and J 2 bases short, with 16 bases between. The CDR3 sequence: CASSRDSEAPYNEQFF. The CDR3 DNA reads as TGTGCCAGCAGCCGGGACTCTGAGGCCCCCTACAATGAGCAGTTCTTC.

This sequence joins TRBV6-5 and TRBJ2-3; 9 positions agree with TRBD1. The CDR3 is made up of 15 amino acids. The V gene's germline CDR1 is MNHEY and CDR2 SVGAGI. The V segment lost 6 bases and the J segment 2 bases; nucleotides outside the gene matches: 6. In DNA form, the CDR3 reads TGTGCCAGCAGGCACCGGGACAGGGTCACAGATACGCAGTATTTT. This gives the protein CASRHRDRVTDTQYF.

The chain couples TRBV4-1 to TRBJ1-2; weak D call: TRBD1 (5 bases). Germline CDR1 MGHRA, CDR2 YSYEKL. Trimming cost V 1 base and J 0 bases, with 9 bases left between them. The CDR3 is 15 amino acids. The CDR3 region is CASSQVQETNYGYTF. The CDR3 bases are TGCGCCAGCAGCCAAGTACAGGAGACTAACTATGGCTACACCTTC.

There are a few counts of this clone. This chain uses TRBV18 with TRBJ1-1, with a weak D call TRBD1 (5 bases). Trimming shortened V by 4 bases and J by 7 bases, and 19 bases separated the two germline ends. CDR1 and CDR2 (germline): KGHSH, LQKENI. The CDR3 has 15 residues. The CDR3 protein is CASSQYSRDFGEAFF. The CDR3 DNA reads TGTGCCAGCTCACAATACAGTAGGGACTTCGGTGAAGCTTTCTTT.

The chain links TRBV10-3 to TRBJ1-2; TRBD1 agrees at 12 bases. The CDR3 extends over 14 amino acids. V dropped 7 bases and J dropped 7; count of bases not matched to a gene: 7. Germline CDR1 is ENHRY and CDR2 is SYGVKD. The chain's CDR3 is CAINRDRGPSGYTF. The DNA of the CDR3 is TGTGCCATCAACCGGGACAGGGGGCCGAGTGGCTACACCTTC.

The table lists this clone with a count of one. The rearrangement uses TRBV27 and TRBJ1-1; TRBD1 might be the D (6 bases). V was clipped by 2 bases and J by 1 base, with 11 bases between them. CDR1 is MNHEY, CDR2 SMNVEV, per germline (reference sequence). This CDR3 has 15 residues. The DNA of the CDR3 is TGTGCCAGCAGTTTAGCTGCAGGGGCGAACACTGAAGCTTTCTTT. This translates into CASSLAAGANTEAFF.

The J gene is TRBJ2-3, the V gene TRBV2, with TRBD2 identical over 13 bases. The trim removed 6 bases at V and 4 bases at J, leaving 4 bases unmatched. The CDR3 is 15 amino acids. The germline gives CDR1 SNHLY, CDR2 FYNNEI. CDR3 DNA sequence: TGTGCCAGCAGCCGACTAGCGGGAGGTTCAGATACGCAGTATTTT. Residues: CASSRLAGGSDTQYF.

The chain combines TRBV25-1 with TRBJ1-2, with a tentative D call TRBD1 (5 bases). This CDR3 contains 14 residues. Germline assignment: CDR1 MGHDK and CDR2 SYGVNS. The V end was cut by 4 bases, the J end by 7 bases, with 16 bases between. The CDR3 is CASSATGVEGGYTF. The DNA of the CDR3 is TGTGCCAGCAGTGCTACGGGGGTCGAGGGTGGCTACACCTTC.

This chain joins TRBV5-6 and TRBJ2-5; TRBD1 matches 9 bases. CDR3 length: 14 amino acids. Trimming cost V 4 bases and J 5 bases; bases outside gene matches: 6. CDR1 and CDR2 from the germline V gene are SGHDT and YYEEEE. This chain's CDR3 is CASSRDRAVETQYF. The CDR3, as DNA: TGTGCCAGCAGCCGGGACAGGGCTGTGGAGACCCAGTACTTC.